These 2 T cell receptor beta chains came from one sample sequenced in a study of blood T cell repertoires in COVID-19. Repertoires were generated with immunoSEQ multiplex PCR, while TCRdb's copy carries only in-frame clones and drops some. The data hold a few hundred thousand clones, with around nine tenths observed a single time. Sequencing used peripheral blood. The origin of the receptors is a man aged 25 to 40 with active or convalescent COVID-19.

A note on this clone: An end of the junction does not agree with germline; a read error may underlie this. This chain joins TRBV19 and TRBJ1-6, with D maybe TRBD1 (6 bases). CDR1 is LNHDA, CDR2 SQIVND, per germline (reference sequence). CDR3 length: 13 residues. CDR3 bases: TGTGCCAGTAGTCCGGACAGCCCCCAAGGTTGCCCCTTT. As protein: CASSPDSPQGCPF.

The chain carries TRBV18 and TRBJ1-5, with 7 positions matching TRBD1. The V gene end was trimmed by 6 bases and the J gene end by 6 bases; junction bases not matched to a gene: 8. Germline V gene sequence: CDR1 KGHSH, CDR2 LQKENI. The CDR3 sequence is 14 residues long. The CDR3 DNA follows: TGTGCCAGCTCGTCCAACCAGGGGGGTCAGCCCCAGCATTTT. Protein sequence: CASSSNQGGQPQHF.